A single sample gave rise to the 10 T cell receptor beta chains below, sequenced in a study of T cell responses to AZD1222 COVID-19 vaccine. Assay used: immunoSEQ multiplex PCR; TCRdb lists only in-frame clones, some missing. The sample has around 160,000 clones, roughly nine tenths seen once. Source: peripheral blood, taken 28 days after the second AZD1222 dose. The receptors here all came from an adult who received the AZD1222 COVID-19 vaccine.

CDR3: CASSTGQGYEQYF. CDR3 in DNA: TGCGCCAGCAGCACGGGACAGGGCTACGAGCAGTACTTC. This chain connects TRBV10-1 to TRBJ2-7, with 9 bases identical to TRBD1. The CDR3 contains 13 residues. The germline gives CDR1 WNHNN, CDR2 SYGVQD (reference sequence). V was clipped by 6 bases and J by 3 bases; unmatched bases: 3.

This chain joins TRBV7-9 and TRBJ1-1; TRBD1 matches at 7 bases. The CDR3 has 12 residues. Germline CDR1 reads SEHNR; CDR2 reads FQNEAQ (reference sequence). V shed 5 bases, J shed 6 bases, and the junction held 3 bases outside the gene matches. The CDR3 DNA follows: TGTGCCAGCAGCGCTGGGACAGCTGAAGCTTTCTTT. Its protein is CASSAGTAEAFF.

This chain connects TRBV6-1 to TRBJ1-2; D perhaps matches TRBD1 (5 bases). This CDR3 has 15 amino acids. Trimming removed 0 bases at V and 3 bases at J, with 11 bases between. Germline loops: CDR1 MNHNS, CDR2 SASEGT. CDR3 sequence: CASSEAAGYYYGYTF. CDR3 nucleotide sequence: TGTGCCAGCAGTGAAGCGGCAGGGTACTACTATGGCTACACCTTC.

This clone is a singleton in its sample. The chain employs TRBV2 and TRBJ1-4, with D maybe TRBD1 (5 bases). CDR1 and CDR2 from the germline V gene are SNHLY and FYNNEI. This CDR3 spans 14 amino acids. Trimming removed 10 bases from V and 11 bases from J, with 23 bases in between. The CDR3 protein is CATQSGKAGLKLFF. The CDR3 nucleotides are TGTGCCACCCAGAGTGGCAAGGCGGGGCTTAAACTGTTTTTT. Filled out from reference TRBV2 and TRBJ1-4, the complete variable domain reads EPEVTQTPSHQVTQMGQEVILRCVPISNHLYFYWYRQILGQKVEFLVSFYNNEISEKSEIFDDQFSVERPDGSNFTLKIRSTKLEDSAMYFCATQSGKAGLKLFFGSGTQLSVL.

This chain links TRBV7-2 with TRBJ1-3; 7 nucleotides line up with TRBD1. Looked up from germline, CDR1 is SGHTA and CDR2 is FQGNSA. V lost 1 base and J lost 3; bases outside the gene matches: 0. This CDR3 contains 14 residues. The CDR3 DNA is TGTGCCAGCAGCTTAGGGACAGGTGGAAACACCATATATTTT. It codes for CASSLGTGGNTIYF.

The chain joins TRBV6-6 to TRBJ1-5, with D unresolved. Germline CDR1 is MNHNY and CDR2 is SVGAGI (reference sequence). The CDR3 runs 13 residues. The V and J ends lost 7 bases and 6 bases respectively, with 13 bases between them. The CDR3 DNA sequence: TGTGCCAGCACGGGCCCGGGCGGTCAGCCCCAGCATTTT. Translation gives CASTGPGGQPQHF.

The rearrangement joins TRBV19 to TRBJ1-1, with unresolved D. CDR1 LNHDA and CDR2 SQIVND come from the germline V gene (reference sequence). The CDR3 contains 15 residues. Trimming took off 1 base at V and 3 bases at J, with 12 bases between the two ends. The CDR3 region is CASSIGPKLDTEAFF. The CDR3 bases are TGTGCCAGTAGTATAGGGCCCAAACTGGACACTGAAGCTTTCTTT.

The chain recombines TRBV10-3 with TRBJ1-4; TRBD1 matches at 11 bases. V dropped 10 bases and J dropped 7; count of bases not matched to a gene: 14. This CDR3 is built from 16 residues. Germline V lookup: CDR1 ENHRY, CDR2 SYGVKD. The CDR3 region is CATGGTGGPESEKLFF. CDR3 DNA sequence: TGTGCCACCGGGGGGACAGGGGGACCAGAGAGTGAAAAACTGTTTTTT.

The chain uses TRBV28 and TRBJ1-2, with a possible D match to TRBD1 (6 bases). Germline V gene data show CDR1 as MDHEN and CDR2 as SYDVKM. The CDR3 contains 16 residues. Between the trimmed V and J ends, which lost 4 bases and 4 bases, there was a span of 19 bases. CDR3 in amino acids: CASSSPARGLGYGYTF. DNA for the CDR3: TGTGCCAGCAGTTCCCCGGCCAGGGGACTCGGCTATGGCTACACCTTC.

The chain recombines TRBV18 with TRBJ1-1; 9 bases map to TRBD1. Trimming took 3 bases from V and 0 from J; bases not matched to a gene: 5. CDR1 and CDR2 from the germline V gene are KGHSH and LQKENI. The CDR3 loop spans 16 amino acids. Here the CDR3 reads CASSPFDRGMNTEAFF. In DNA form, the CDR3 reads TGTGCCAGCTCACCTTTTGACAGGGGGATGAACACTGAAGCTTTCTTT.